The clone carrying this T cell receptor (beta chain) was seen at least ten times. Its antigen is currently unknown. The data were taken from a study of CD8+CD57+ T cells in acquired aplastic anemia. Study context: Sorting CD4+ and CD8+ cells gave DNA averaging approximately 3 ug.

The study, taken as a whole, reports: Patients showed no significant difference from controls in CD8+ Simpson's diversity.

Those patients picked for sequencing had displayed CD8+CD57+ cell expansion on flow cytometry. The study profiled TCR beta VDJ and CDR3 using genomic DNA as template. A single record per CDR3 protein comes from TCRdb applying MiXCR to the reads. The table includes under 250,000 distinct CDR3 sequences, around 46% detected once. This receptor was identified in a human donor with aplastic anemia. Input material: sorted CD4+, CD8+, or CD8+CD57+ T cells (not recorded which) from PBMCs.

CDR3 sequence (DNA): TGTGCCAGCAGTGAACTTAGCGGGAGCTCCTACGAGCAGTACTTC. Translated, it gives CASSELSGSSYEQYF. This chain joins TRBV6-1 and TRBJ2-7; the match to TRBD2 covers 9 bases. CDR3 size: 15 residues. Trimming removed 2 bases from V and 0 bases from J; junction bases left unmatched: 2. In germline, CDR1 is MNHNS, CDR2 SASEGT.